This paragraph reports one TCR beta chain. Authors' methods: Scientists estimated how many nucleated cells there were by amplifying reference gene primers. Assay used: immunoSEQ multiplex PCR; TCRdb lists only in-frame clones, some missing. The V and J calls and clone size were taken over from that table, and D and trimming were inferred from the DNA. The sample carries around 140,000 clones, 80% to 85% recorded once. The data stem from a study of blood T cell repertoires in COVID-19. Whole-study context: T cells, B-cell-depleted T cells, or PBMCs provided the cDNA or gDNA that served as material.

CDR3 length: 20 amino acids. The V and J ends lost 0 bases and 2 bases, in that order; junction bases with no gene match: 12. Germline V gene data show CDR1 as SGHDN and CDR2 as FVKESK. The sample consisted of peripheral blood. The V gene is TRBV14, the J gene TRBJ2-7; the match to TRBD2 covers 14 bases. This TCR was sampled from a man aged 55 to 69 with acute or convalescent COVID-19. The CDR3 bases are TGTGCCAGCAGCCAAGACGTTTCCGGGACTAGCGGGAGATGGGCCTACGAGCAGTACTTC. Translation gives CASSQDVSGTSGRWAYEQYF. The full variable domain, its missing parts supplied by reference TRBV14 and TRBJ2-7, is EAGVTQFPSHSVIEKGQTVTLRCDPISGHDNLYWYRRVMGKEIKFLLHFVKESKQDESGMPNNRFLAERTGGTYSTLKVQPAELEDSGVYFCASSQDVSGTSGRWAYEQYFGPGTRLTVT.